Sequencing of this T cell receptor beta chain was carried out in a study of blood T cell repertoires in COVID-19 (dated by TCRdb to between 2020 and 2021). Study-level background: The collaborator samples originated in the United States, Italy and Spain and spanned the acute and convalescent phases of COVID-19. The prospective study material was composed of cDNA or gDNA derived from T cells, B-cell-depleted T cells, or PBMCs. Subjects who had been exposed to COVID-19, were actively infected with it, or had recovered from it provided the deeply sampled blood TCRbeta repertoires that made up the dataset. The repertoires were released in a freely available public database intended as a resource for research on the immune response to SARS-CoV-2. The samples were drawn from the first 160 participants of the ongoing ImmuneRACE study and from some 1,300 subjects provided by 6 global collaborators. Nearly every sample came with metadata listing a de-identified subject ID, COVID-19 status, age in years and sex. Where available, HLA class I and class II types were obtained from metadata supplied by the sample provider rather than from assay-based typing.

From the cysteine up to the phenylalanine, the CDR3 has a length of 15 residues. The CDR3 DNA has 45 bases and is translated from base 1. CDR1 is given as MNHEY and CDR2 as SVGAGI, both from the germline V gene. A distance of 8 bases separates the germline ends of V and J, which lose 2 bases and 0 bases respectively. General study outcomes and caveats: How much clinical and demographic metadata was included differed by source and by participant, and the metadata was provided uncurated.

TCRbeta CDR3 regions were amplified from genomic DNA using the immunoSEQ Assay, a bias-controlled multiplex PCR. The paper's processing steps were these. Within the assay, amplification of reference gene primers was used to estimate how many nucleated cells each sample contained. To quantify the absolute abundance of each unique TCRbeta CDR3 rearrangement, sequence reads were collapsed and filtered. For each sample, productive Simpson clonality was calculated by taking the square root of Simpson's diversity index across productive rearrangements. This is the immuneACCESS table as TCRdb keeps it, with only in-frame sequences that have V and J called. A part of the clones is gone; compared with another copy, unresolved V genes explain less than half, and the rest is unexplained. The V and J calls and clone size were taken over from that table, and D and trimming were inferred from the DNA. This sample is represented by 250,000 or so clones; about four fifths of them were singletons. The ten largest clones represent 1.5% of the sample.

Concerning this clone: Its antigen is unknown. No qualities accompany the bases; no much larger clone lies one base away.

A second Seattle source provided samples from volunteer blood donors who had recovered from COVID-19. Collaborating institutions collected whole blood in K2EDTA tubes following their own protocols. For TCRbeta analysis, collaborators shipped samples as frozen whole blood, isolated PBMCs, or DNA extracted from either of those sample types. The sequence is built from TRBV6-5 and TRBJ1-3; no confident D gene assignment can be made. Specimen: peripheral blood. The clonotype originates from a woman in her thirties or forties who had recovered from COVID-19. CDR3 region: CASSYDIPSGNTIYF. The sequence in DNA is TGTGCCAGCAGTTACGACATCCCCTCTGGAAACACCATATATTTT.